The 20 T cell receptor beta chains below come from one sample, sequenced in a study of shared clonotypes between healthy human individuals. Produced via immunoSEQ multiplex PCR; TCRdb's table is partial and in-frame only. The repertoire holds about 1.5 million clones, with approximately 98% as singletons. The sequenced material came from naive CD4+ T cells sorted from blood. Subset defined: CD45RA+ positively selected. The receptors come from a man aged 25 to 40 in good health.

This rearrangement joins TRBV28 to TRBJ2-1; D not resolved. V was cut by 0 bases and J by 6 bases, with 12 bases left in between. There are 15 residues in the CDR3. Per germline, CDR1 MDHEN and CDR2 SYDVKM. DNA for the CDR3: TGTGCCAGCAGTTTATGGCCTTTATTGGGCAATGAGCAGTTCTTC. As protein: CASSLWPLLGNEQFF.

The chain combines TRBV28 with TRBJ2-7; perhaps TRBD1 as D (5 bases). V gave up 6 bases and J gave up 4 bases, with 7 bases separating them. CDR3 length: 11 amino acids. Germline CDR1 MDHEN, CDR2 SYDVKM. CDR3 nucleotides: TGTGCCAGCAGGCAGGGTTACGAGCAGTACTTC. This codes for CASRQGYEQYF.

The rearrangement links TRBV10-1 to TRBJ2-1; no firm D call. Germline CDR1 and CDR2: WNHNN and SYGVQD (reference sequence). Trimming left V 4 bases short and J 6 bases short, with 13 bases between. This CDR3 is 14 amino acids long. This CDR3 is CASSGPPRSNEQFF. DNA for the CDR3: TGCGCCAGCAGTGGACCCCCTAGAAGCAATGAGCAGTTCTTC.

The chain recombines TRBV5-1 with TRBJ1-2, with 11 bases identical to TRBD1. Germline CDR1 SGHRS, CDR2 YFSETQ. V lost 4 bases, J lost 7 bases, and 12 bases stayed unmatched. The CDR3 totals 16 residues. CDR3 in amino acids: CASSLQSGTGGFGYTF. CDR3 nucleotides: TGCGCCAGCAGCCTACAGTCCGGGACAGGGGGTTTTGGCTACACCTTC.

The chain joins TRBV5-1 to TRBJ2-7; D not resolved. Trimming removed 6 bases at V and 4 bases at J, with 11 bases between. Per the germline V gene, CDR1 is SGHRS and CDR2 is YFSETQ. CDR3 length: 12 amino acids. The CDR3 DNA follows: TGCGCCAGCACCTCGAGCCCTTACGAGCAGTACTTC. As protein: CASTSSPYEQYF.

Concerning this clone: Other DNA variants within this sample encode the same CDR3. The V call is TRBV15, the J call TRBJ2-7; 9 nucleotides match TRBD1. V trimming: 1 base; J trimming: 1 base; junction bases outside the gene matches: 5. The CDR3 has 16 amino acids. Germline V gives CDR1 LNHNV, CDR2 YYDKDF (reference sequence). The CDR3 nucleotides read TGTGCCACCAGCAGAGGGACCGGGACAGGGTCCTACGAGCAGTACTTC. Residues: CATSRGTGTGSYEQYF.

The rearrangement links TRBV7-3 to TRBJ2-6, with a tentative D call TRBD1 (6 bases). The V end lost 5 bases, the J end lost 1 base, and 21 bases lay between the germline ends. The CDR3 runs to 19 residues. The germline gives CDR1 SGHTA, CDR2 FQGTGA. CDR3 region: CASSPAPPGTRSGANVLTF. CDR3 bases: TGTGCCAGCAGCCCCGCCCCCCCAGGGACAAGGTCTGGGGCCAACGTCCTGACTTTC.

This chain connects TRBV5-1 to TRBJ2-1; D call uncertain. CDR3 length: 18 amino acids. Germline values: CDR1 SGHRS, CDR2 YFSETQ. Trimming pared 0 bases from V and 1 base from J, leaving 17 bases between. CDR3 bases: TGCGCCAGCAGCTTGGAGCGAGTGGCTAAACCATCCTACAATGAGCAGTTCTTC. It translates to CASSLERVAKPSYNEQFF.

The V and J genes are TRBV28 and TRBJ2-7, with a possible D match to TRBD1 (5 bases). The V end was cut by 10 bases, the J end by 5 bases, with 15 bases between. The germline V gene has CDR1 MDHEN and CDR2 SYDVKM. CDR3 length: 12 residues. The CDR3 spells CAIERGTHEQYF. DNA for the CDR3: TGTGCCATCGAAAGGGGCACCCACGAGCAGTACTTC. Complete variable domain (other parts from reference TRBV28 and TRBJ2-7): DVKVTQSSRYLVKRTGEKVFLECVQDMDHENMFWYRQDPGLGLRLIYFSYDVKMKEKGDIPEGYSVSREKKERFSLILESASTNQTSMYLCAIERGTHEQYFGPGTRLTVT.

This chain uses TRBV4-3 with TRBJ2-1; D ambiguous. The CDR3 contains 17 residues. Germline-derived CDR1 and CDR2 are LGHNA and YSLEER. V lost 0 bases to trimming and J lost 0 bases, with 12 bases between them. This CDR3 reads CASSQEAWVGSYNEQFF. The CDR3 DNA is TGCGCCAGCAGCCAAGAAGCGTGGGTGGGCTCCTACAATGAGCAGTTCTTC.

This sequence joins TRBV15 and TRBJ2-5; D ambiguous. Per germline, CDR1 LNHNV and CDR2 YYDKDF (reference sequence). V was clipped by 1 base and J by 5 bases, with 11 bases between them. This CDR3 is built from 14 residues. CDR3 sequence (DNA): TGTGCCACCAGCAGAGTCCCCAGCAGTGAGACCCAGTACTTC. It codes for CATSRVPSSETQYF.

The chain uses TRBV7-9 and TRBJ1-2; tentatively, D is TRBD1 (5 bases). The V gene lost 5 bases and the J gene lost 4 bases, with 11 bases spanning the gap. CDR1 is SEHNR and CDR2 is FQNEAQ in the germline V gene (reference sequence). CDR3 size: 13 residues. The CDR3 reads CASSQGLTYGYTF. DNA of the CDR3: TGTGCCAGCAGCCAGGGACTCACCTATGGCTACACCTTC.

The chain recombines TRBV18 with TRBJ2-5; 8 nucleotides agree with TRBD2. J lost 5 bases, V lost 6 bases, and 17 bases had no gene match. This CDR3 is 17 amino acids long. CDR1 and CDR2 (germline): KGHSH, LQKENI. CDR3 residues: CASSLRAGGLDRETQYF. CDR3 coding DNA: TGTGCCAGCTCTCTCCGGGCGGGAGGCCTAGATCGGGAGACCCAGTACTTC. Drawing the rest from reference TRBV18 and TRBJ2-5, the complete variable domain is NAGVMQNPRHLVRRRGQEARLRCSPMKGHSHVYWYRQLPEEGLKFMVYLQKENIIDESGMPKERFSAEFPKEGPSILRIQQVVRGDSAAYFCASSLRAGGLDRETQYFGPGTRLLVL.

This chain links TRBV28 with TRBJ2-3, with D perhaps matching TRBD1 (5 bases). Trimming took 6 bases from V and 4 from J, leaving 17 bases between them. This CDR3 region has 15 residues. Germline V CDR1 and CDR2: MDHEN, SYDVKM. CDR3 coding DNA: TGTGCCAGCAGCTCGACCTTTAGGGGCGCAGATACGCAGTATTTT. Its protein product is CASSSTFRGADTQYF.

The rearrangement links TRBV15 to TRBJ2-1, with D uncertain. V lost 6 bases and J 5 bases, leaving 11 bases between the germline ends. Germline V gene data show CDR1 as LNHNV and CDR2 as YYDKDF (reference sequence). The CDR3 extends over 13 amino acids. The CDR3 nucleotides read TGTGCCACCAGAGCGAACGTTAACAATGAGCAGTTCTTC. Its protein is CATRANVNNEQFF.

This clone was detected only once. The rearrangement links TRBV30 to TRBJ2-5, with 9 nucleotides matching TRBD1. Trimming took 2 bases from V and 4 from J; bases not matched to a gene: 2. The germline V gene encodes CDR1 GTSNPN and CDR2 SVGIG (reference sequence). This CDR3 region has 13 residues. This CDR3 is CAWSRTGAETQYF. The CDR3 bases are TGTGCCTGGAGTAGGACAGGGGCAGAGACCCAGTACTTC.

The V call is TRBV1, the J call TRBJ2-3; whether TRBD1, the table's D call, matches the DNA was not checked. TRBV1 is a pseudogene segment. The CDR3 loop spans 21 amino acids. The CDR3 here is CTSSQFSILTGGKSPADTQYF. DNA of the CDR3: TGCACCAGCAGCCAATTTTCAATTTTGACAGGGGGCAAATCACCCGCAGATACGCAGTATTTT.

The V gene is TRBV19, the J gene TRBJ2-3; D gene unclear. Looked up from germline, CDR1 is LNHDA and CDR2 is SQIVND (reference sequence). Trimming pared 8 bases from V and 1 base from J, leaving 10 bases between. The CDR3 loop spans 13 amino acids. CDR3 sequence (DNA): TGTGCCAGTCGCCAGGTTGGCACAGATACGCAGTATTTT. This codes for CASRQVGTDTQYF.

The chain is built from TRBV7-2 and TRBJ1-5; TRBD1 is a possible D gene (5 bases). The length of the CDR3 is 13 residues. Trimming left V 1 base short and J 6 bases short, with 7 bases between. Looked up from germline, CDR1 is SGHTA and CDR2 is FQGNSA. The CDR3 here is CASSLGGAQPQHF. CDR3 nucleotides: TGTGCCAGCAGCTTAGGAGGGGCTCAGCCCCAGCATTTT. Filled out from reference TRBV7-2 and TRBJ1-5, the complete variable domain reads GAGVSQSPSNKVTEKGKDVELRCDPISGHTALYWYRQSLGQGLEFLIYFQGNSAPDKSGLPSDRFSAERTGGSVSTLTIQRTQQEDSAVYLCASSLGGAQPQHFGDGTRLSIL.

The chain couples TRBV18 to TRBJ1-1, with a possible D match to TRBD1 (5 bases). The CDR3 has 16 amino acids. Deletions cut 3 bases from V and 1 base from J, with 15 bases between. From germline, CDR1 is KGHSH and CDR2 LQKENI. CDR3 loop: CASSPLIGARNTEAFF. As DNA, the CDR3 is TGTGCCAGCTCACCCCTGATAGGGGCCAGGAACACTGAAGCTTTCTTT.